Listed below are T cell receptor beta chains from one sample, sequenced in a study of cytomegalovirus exposure and HLA in healthy donors. The table came from immunoSEQ multiplex PCR; TCRdb's copy has only in-frame clones and leaves some out. Found here are 130,000 to 150,000 clones, 60% to 80% of them singletons; the top ten hold around 4.9%. Source material: PBMCs. These receptors all stem from a male donor in good health and CMV-seronegative. Each CDR3 is given with its conserved first and last residue. Fields, in order: J gene, V gene, clone size, D gene, CDR3 DNA, CDR3 protein. A D gene is named only where the DNA matches it firmly. Where a row states a size, it is once, few, many or the class of an expanded clone; other rows omit it.

J gene: TRBJ2-1; V gene: TRBV5-1; clone size: NA; D gene: NA; CDR3 DNA: TGCGCCAGCAGCACCCTGAGCTCCTACAATGAGCAGTTCTTC; CDR3 protein: CASSTLSSYNEQFF
J gene: TRBJ1-3; V gene: TRBV2; clone size: NA; D gene: NA; CDR3 DNA: TGTGCCAGCAGTGGAGTCAGGGTCTCTGGAAACACCATATATTTT; CDR3 protein: CASSGVRVSGNTIYF
J gene: TRBJ2-7; V gene: TRBV19; clone size: NA; D gene: NA; CDR3 DNA: TGTGCCAGTAGTAGGACTCACTTTTACGAGCAGTACTTC; CDR3 protein: CASSRTHFYEQYF
J gene: TRBJ2-6; V gene: TRBV29-1; clone size: once; D gene: NA; CDR3 DNA: TGCAGCGTGGAAGACAGAGGCAGCTCTGGGGCCAACGTCCTGACTTTC; CDR3 protein: CSVEDRGSSGANVLTF
J gene: TRBJ1-2; V gene: TRBV11-2; clone size: NA; D gene: NA; CDR3 DNA: TGTGCCAGCAGCTCGGGAAGGGGCTACACCTTC; CDR3 protein: CASSSGRGYTF
J gene: TRBJ1-2; V gene: TRBV2; clone size: NA; D gene: NA; CDR3 DNA: TGTGCCAGCAGGGACTCTATCGGCTACACCTTC; CDR3 protein: CASRDSIGYTF
J gene: TRBJ2-6; V gene: TRBV9; clone size: NA; D gene: NA; CDR3 DNA: TGTGCCAGCAGCGTAGTAGGAGGGGTCGGGGCCAACGTCCTGACTTTC; CDR3 protein: CASSVVGGVGANVLTF
J gene: TRBJ1-1; V gene: TRBV6-5; clone size: NA; D gene: NA; CDR3 DNA: TGTGCCAGCAGTTACTCGAACAGCCCGACTGAAGCTTTCTTT; CDR3 protein: CASSYSNSPTEAFF
J gene: TRBJ1-1; V gene: TRBV2; clone size: NA; D gene: TRBD1; CDR3 DNA: TGTGCCAGCAGCCCCACCGGACGGACAGGGACTGAAGCTTTCTTT; CDR3 protein: CASSPTGRTGTEAFF
J gene: TRBJ2-7; V gene: TRBV15; clone size: NA; D gene: TRBD1; CDR3 DNA: TGTGCCACCAGCGCGACAGGGACCGTCTACGAGCAGTACTTC; CDR3 protein: CATSATGTVYEQYF
J gene: TRBJ2-7; V gene: TRBV6-1; clone size: few; D gene: NA; CDR3 DNA: TGTGCCAGCAGTGACCGGACAGTTTTAATCCACGAGCAGTACTTC; CDR3 protein: CASSDRTVLIHEQYF
J gene: TRBJ2-1; V gene: TRBV5-6; clone size: NA; D gene: NA; CDR3 DNA: TGTGCCAGCAGCTTGGTTCCAACCAACATGCTCTTC; CDR3 protein: CASSLVPTNMLF
J gene: TRBJ2-1; V gene: TRBV7-2; clone size: once; D gene: TRBD1; CDR3 DNA: TGTGCCAGCACCCGGGACAGTTACAATGAGCAGTTCTTC; CDR3 protein: CASTRDSYNEQFF
J gene: TRBJ2-2; V gene: TRBV9; clone size: NA; D gene: NA; CDR3 DNA: TGTGCCAGCAGCGGACAGTTCGGTAACGGGGAGCTGTTTTTT; CDR3 protein: CASSGQFGNGELFF
J gene: TRBJ2-1; V gene: TRBV7-2; clone size: NA; D gene: NA; CDR3 DNA: TGTGCCAGCAGCTTAAGGCAACGGGGGGAGCAGTTCTTC; CDR3 protein: CASSLRQRGEQFF
J gene: TRBJ1-2; V gene: TRBV7-3; clone size: NA; D gene: NA; CDR3 DNA: TGTGCCAGCAGCGAGACAGCTGGCTATGGCTACACCTTC; CDR3 protein: CASSETAGYGYTF
J gene: TRBJ1-2; V gene: TRBV28; clone size: NA; D gene: TRBD1; CDR3 DNA: TGTGCCAGCAACAGCCCGCGAGACAGGGCTTCGGCTAACTATGGCTACACCTTC; CDR3 protein: CASNSPRDRASANYGYTF
J gene: TRBJ2-1; V gene: TRBV10-3; clone size: NA; D gene: NA; CDR3 DNA: TGTGCCATCAGTGAGCCTGTGAGCAATGAGCAGTTCTTC; CDR3 protein: CAISEPVSNEQFF
J gene: TRBJ2-7; V gene: TRBV7-8; clone size: NA; D gene: NA; CDR3 DNA: TGTGCCAGCAGCTTATCGCAGGGGACCTCCTACGAGCAGTACTTC; CDR3 protein: CASSLSQGTSYEQYF
J gene: TRBJ1-1; V gene: TRBV6-1; clone size: NA; D gene: NA; CDR3 DNA: TGTGCCAGCAGGCCTAGACGGGGAGCTGAAGCTTTCTTT; CDR3 protein: CASRPRRGAEAFF
J gene: TRBJ1-4; V gene: TRBV5-4; clone size: NA; D gene: TRBD1; CDR3 DNA: TGTGCCAGCAGCCCGGACAGGACCCATGAAAAACTGTTTTTT; CDR3 protein: CASSPDRTHEKLFF
J gene: TRBJ1-4; V gene: TRBV7-6; clone size: NA; D gene: NA; CDR3 DNA: TGTGCCAGCAGCCCAGGGGCAGGTGGTGAAAAACTGTTTTTT; CDR3 protein: CASSPGAGGEKLFF
J gene: TRBJ2-3; V gene: TRBV5-1; clone size: few; D gene: NA; CDR3 DNA: TGCGCCAGCAGCTTGTGGGGCCAGGGAGGTTTCACAGATACGCAGTATTTT; CDR3 protein: CASSLWGQGGFTDTQYF
J gene: TRBJ1-1; V gene: TRBV5-1; clone size: NA; D gene: NA; CDR3 DNA: TGCGCCAGCAGCGGGGCCCCCGGGCGGAACACTGAAGCTTTCTTT; CDR3 protein: CASSGAPGRNTEAFF
J gene: TRBJ1-2; V gene: TRBV11-2; clone size: NA; D gene: NA; CDR3 DNA: TGTGCCAGCGGCACCCCCGAGGGGGTTCGTGGTGGCTACACCTTC; CDR3 protein: CASGTPEGVRGGYTF
J gene: TRBJ1-1; V gene: TRBV15; clone size: NA; D gene: NA; CDR3 DNA: TGTGCCACCAGCAGAGATACAGAGAACACTGAAGCTTTCTTT; CDR3 protein: CATSRDTENTEAFF
J gene: TRBJ1-2; V gene: TRBV6-5; clone size: NA; D gene: TRBD1; CDR3 DNA: TGTGCCAGCAGGACAGGGATCTATGGCTACACCTTC; CDR3 protein: CASRTGIYGYTF
J gene: TRBJ1-2; V gene: TRBV4-3; clone size: NA; D gene: NA; CDR3 DNA: TGCGCCAGCAGCCTAGGACAGTACTATGGCTACACCTTC; CDR3 protein: CASSLGQYYGYTF
J gene: TRBJ1-2; V gene: TRBV9; clone size: NA; D gene: NA; CDR3 DNA: TGTGCCAGCAGCGTAGGGTCGTCAGCGCCATATGGCTACACCTTC; CDR3 protein: CASSVGSSAPYGYTF
J gene: TRBJ2-2; V gene: TRBV29-1; clone size: NA; D gene: NA; CDR3 DNA: TGCAGCGTCCCCCAAACAAGCGGGGAGCTGTTTTTT; CDR3 protein: CSVPQTSGELFF
J gene: TRBJ1-2; V gene: TRBV27; clone size: NA; D gene: NA; CDR3 DNA: TGTGCCAGCACCGGTGCGCTCGGCCGTTCGGGAGGCTACACCTTC; CDR3 protein: CASTGALGRSGGYTF
J gene: TRBJ2-3; V gene: TRBV4-3; clone size: NA; D gene: TRBD1; CDR3 DNA: TGCGCCAGCAGCCCTATTGGACAGGGCCGAGATACGCAGTATTTT; CDR3 protein: CASSPIGQGRDTQYF
J gene: TRBJ2-7; V gene: TRBV30; clone size: few; D gene: TRBD1; CDR3 DNA: TGTGCCTGGAGTCCGGGGACAGCGTCCTACGAGCAGTACTTC; CDR3 protein: CAWSPGTASYEQYF
J gene: TRBJ1-4; V gene: TRBV10-3; clone size: NA; D gene: NA; CDR3 DNA: TGTGCCATCAGGGATGGGGGGACAACTAATGAAAAACTGTTTTTT; CDR3 protein: CAIRDGGTTNEKLFF
J gene: TRBJ1-5; V gene: TRBV19; clone size: NA; D gene: NA; CDR3 DNA: TGTGCCAGTAGATCATTGGACAGTGGAAATCAGCCCCAGCATTTT; CDR3 protein: CASRSLDSGNQPQHF
J gene: TRBJ1-2; V gene: TRBV6-1; clone size: NA; D gene: NA; CDR3 DNA: TGTGCCAGCAGTGATCGGAGCAGACCCTATGGCTACACCTTC; CDR3 protein: CASSDRSRPYGYTF
J gene: TRBJ2-3; V gene: TRBV6-5; clone size: NA; D gene: TRBD2; CDR3 DNA: TGTGCCAGCAGTTACGGAGCGGGGGCCACAGATACGCAGTATTTT; CDR3 protein: CASSYGAGATDTQYF
J gene: TRBJ2-3; V gene: TRBV13; clone size: NA; D gene: NA; CDR3 DNA: TGTGCCAGCAGCCGGTTGGTTGTCCCCGGAGATACGCAGTATTTT; CDR3 protein: CASSRLVVPGDTQYF
J gene: TRBJ2-5; V gene: TRBV7-2; clone size: few; D gene: NA; CDR3 DNA: TGTGCCAGCAGAACAGGGGAGACCCAGTACTTC; CDR3 protein: CASRTGETQYF
J gene: TRBJ2-1; V gene: TRBV29-1; clone size: few; D gene: NA; CDR3 DNA: TGCAGCGGGAACAGGGTTTTGGATGAGCAGTTCTTC; CDR3 protein: CSGNRVLDEQFF
J gene: TRBJ2-1; V gene: TRBV7-3; clone size: NA; D gene: TRBD2; CDR3 DNA: TGTGCCAGCAGCACCGGACTAGCCTCGCTTGGTGAGCAGTTCTTC; CDR3 protein: CASSTGLASLGEQFF
J gene: TRBJ2-5; V gene: TRBV5-1; clone size: NA; D gene: NA; CDR3 DNA: TGCGCCAGCAGCTTTGGACAGAAAGAGACCCAGTACTTC; CDR3 protein: CASSFGQKETQYF
J gene: TRBJ2-3; V gene: TRBV14; clone size: few; D gene: NA; CDR3 DNA: TGTGCCAGCAGCCAACCCCCCGGGCTGGGACTCACAGATACGCAGTATTTT; CDR3 protein: CASSQPPGLGLTDTQYF
J gene: TRBJ2-7; V gene: TRBV20-1; clone size: NA; D gene: NA; CDR3 DNA: TGCAGTGTAGGGGGATTTGACGAGCAGTACTTC; CDR3 protein: CSVGGFDEQYF
J gene: TRBJ1-6; V gene: TRBV5-1; clone size: few; D gene: NA; CDR3 DNA: TGCGCCAGCAGAAAGGACGGACTAAATTCACCCCTCCACTTT; CDR3 protein: CASRKDGLNSPLHF
J gene: TRBJ1-2; V gene: TRBV5-1; clone size: once; D gene: NA; CDR3 DNA: TGCGCCAGCAGCTTAGGGACACCCACTTACTATGGCTACACCTTC; CDR3 protein: CASSLGTPTYYGYTF
J gene: TRBJ2-7; V gene: TRBV15; clone size: once; D gene: NA; CDR3 DNA: TGTGCCGACGCGGGACAGCCGCCTGACGAGCAGTACTTC; CDR3 protein: CADAGQPPDEQYF
J gene: TRBJ2-7; V gene: TRBV7-2; clone size: once; D gene: TRBD2; CDR3 DNA: TGTGCCAGCAGCTTAGCAGGCGGTAGCGGGGATCCCTACGAGCAGTACTTC; CDR3 protein: CASSLAGGSGDPYEQYF
J gene: TRBJ1-4; V gene: TRBV28; clone size: NA; D gene: NA; CDR3 DNA: TGTGCCAGCAGTCCCGGGGGTTCTAATGAAAAACTGTTTTTT; CDR3 protein: CASSPGGSNEKLFF
J gene: TRBJ1-2; V gene: TRBV5-4; clone size: NA; D gene: TRBD1; CDR3 DNA: TGTGCCAGCAGCCGGGACAGGGAATATGGCTACACCTTC; CDR3 protein: CASSRDREYGYTF
J gene: TRBJ2-3; V gene: TRBV15; clone size: few; D gene: TRBD2; CDR3 DNA: TGTGCCACCAGTTCCTATGAAGCGGGGGGCACAGATACGCAGTATTTT; CDR3 protein: CATSSYEAGGTDTQYF